This record covers a single TCR beta chain. Its specificity is not known. V was clipped by 4 bases and J by 4 bases, with 10 bases between them. Germline assignment: CDR1 SQVTM and CDR2 ANQGSEA. This CDR3 contains 12 residues. The data belong to a study of cytomegalovirus exposure and HLA in healthy donors. Study summary: The same platform was used for the approximately 120 validation repertoires as for the approximately 610 first-cohort repertoires, as reported in a later analysis. Study-wide points: TCR beta chains numbering 150 to 200 were designated cytomegalovirus-associated. Per published reports, the classifier diagnosed cytomegalovirus status with high specificity and sensitivity. CMV antigen specificity was confirmed in vitro for a few CMV-associated chains.

Sequenced by immunoSEQ multiplex PCR; TCRdb stores in-frame clones only, minus some. This sample has about 240,000 clones, with approximately 83% found just once. The source of this sequence is a woman in her 30s in good health and CMV-seropositive. The V gene is TRBV29-1, the J gene TRBJ1-2, with a possible D match to TRBD1 (5 bases). The sequenced sample was PBMCs. CDR3 sequence: CSVAGGFYGYTF. The CDR3 DNA follows: TGCAGCGTTGCCGGGGGATTCTATGGCTACACCTTC. Complete variable domain (other parts from reference TRBV29-1 and TRBJ1-2): SAVISQKPSRDICQRGTSLTIQCQVDSQVTMMFWYRQQPGQSLTLIATANQGSEATYESGFVIDKFPISRPNLTFSTLTVSNMSPEDSSIYLCSVAGGFYGYTFGSGTRLTVV.